The TCR beta chain described here comes from a study of naive and memory T cell subsets (dated by TCRdb to about 2017). Notes on the research overall: The study applied an open-source, UMI-based TCR alpha and beta sequencing pipeline to sorted naive and memory peripheral blood T cell subsets. RNA was DNase-treated and reverse transcribed with TCR constant-region primers, mostly using SuperScript III. The results of the functional CMV T cell responses matched the IgG serology results in every case. The study at large found these results: TCR abundance followed a power law with an exponent that was different for naive and memory subsets but consistent across the three individuals. No ground truth was available to validate the repertoire findings for the naive and memory subsets. After error correction, only a single occurrence was seen for over 95% of naive TCR sequences, so much steeper abundance distributions were produced than in memory subsets. RNA-based TCR counts may be affected by expression changes linked to T cell activation and differentiation. In both CD4 and CD8 cells, the Gini index increased while Shannon and inverse Simpson diversity decreased from naive through CM, EM and EMRA. A clonotype was defined as a single alpha or beta chain sequence rather than as a paired alpha/beta receptor.

Separate amplification of TCR alpha and beta chain libraries was performed from the second PCR step onward. The CMV status of each donor was determined by measuring IFNgamma production from CD4+ T cells after fresh PBMCs had been stimulated overnight with CMV viral lysate. CD4 T cells were positively selected with Miltenyi beads, followed by positive selection of CD8 T cells from the CD4-negative fraction. Cells were stained for CD3, CD4, CD8, CD45RA, CD27 and a live/dead dye and were sorted on a BD Aria II into four subsets based on CD45RA and CD27. Blood was obtained from a few healthy volunteers, and the blood from each volunteer was fractionated into CD4 and CD8 T cells and subsequently into four differentiation subsets. Around 0.11 L of peripheral blood was collected from each donor, and PBMC were isolated from the blood using Ficoll-Paque PLUS density-gradient centrifugation. Sorted cells were lysed in RLT buffer, and RNA was extracted with a Qiagen RNeasy kit and stored at -80°C.

This clonotype was seen a few times. This receptor's antigen is unknown. There are no base qualities to consult, and no much larger clone falls within one base. CDR1 and CDR2 are drawn from the germline V gene: SGHRS, YFSETQ. Trimming takes 6 bases from V and 0 bases from J, and the germline ends sit 13 bases apart. CDR3 length: 15 amino acids, cysteine to phenylalanine. Just CDR3 DNA is preserved here, 45 bases in frame from base 1. The library was obtained by UMI-ligation and nested PCR. To cover both TRBC1 and TRBC2, the beta constant-region primer consisted of an equimolar mix of two oligonucleotides. The ligated cDNA went through four rounds of PCR with nested alpha and beta constant-region primers together with the SP2 primer. A single-stranded oligonucleotide carrying the SP2 primer and a 12-nucleotide UMI was ligated to the 3' end of the cDNA by T4 RNA ligase 1. The ligation reaction was incubated at 16°C for roughly 18-25 hours. PCR2 was usually performed as a SYBR Green qPCR and halted at a preset threshold so that over-amplification would not occur. Apart from the first purification, every purification step used Agencourt AMPure XP magnetic beads. Library quantification was done by Qubit, followed by a TapeStation check on which the main peak was expected at around 650 bp. Sequencing of the pooled libraries was done on an Illumina MiSeq using v2 2x251 paired-end kits, which typically yielded about 1-2 million reads per sample. Libraries were pooled at about 4.3 nM per sample, and roughly 5-7.5% PhiX was added to improve cluster recognition. In the authors' own workflow: Decombinator assigned V and J genes to Demultiplexor-processed FASTQ reads by tag matching, allowing a single base-pair mismatch. By using UMIs, Collapsinator corrected both sequencing errors and the frequency errors caused by PCR heterogeneity. TCRs were translated and CDR3s were extracted from the conserved cysteine to the FGXG phenylalanine by CDR3Translator, with non-productive sequences being flagged. Repertoires were subsampled to equal numbers of UMI-defined TCRs before Gini, Shannon entropy and inverse Simpson indices were calculated. Within the linear range, a power law was fitted by maximum likelihood to the distributions of clonotype abundance. Similar UMI counts, unique TCR numbers and clonal distributions were obtained with the pipeline and with MIGEC on one naive CD8 sample. Repertoires were searched for about 7,300 CMV-associated CDR3 sequences compiled from VDJdb and a published dataset. Clones were called with MiXCR by TCRdb after fastp trimmed the public reads at Q25, and only in-frame beta chains were retained. Rows are combined by CDR3 protein, so each entry shows the most common genes and DNA. What appears here as the V and J calls and clone size reflects TCRdb's work, not the paper's. In all, the sample holds 20,000 to 25,000 distinct CDR3 sequences, and around 9% of those were seen once. Jointly, the top ten make up approximately 22% of the sample.

The V and J genes are TRBV5-1 and TRBJ2-1; tentative D gene TRBD1, with 5 bases matching. The source is a human donor in good health. Sequencing input: central memory CD8+ T cells from blood. This sample's cell subset or site label indicates: central memory, CD45RA- CD27+. The DNA sequence is as follows: TGCGCCAGCAACTGGTGGGGCTACTCCTACAATGAGCAGTTCTTC. This sequence encodes CASNWWGYSYNEQFF.